Listed here are 8 T cell receptor beta chains from one sample, sequenced in a study of blood T cell repertoires in COVID-19 (dated by TCRdb to about 2020). The library came from the immunoSEQ multiplex PCR assay. This immuneACCESS table, as held by TCRdb, lists in-frame sequences with V and J called but not all clones. Of the missing ones, under half trace to an unresolved V gene in checked studies; the others have no known cause. The sample profile shows nearly 30,000 clones; 89% of them were found once. Of the sample, about a tenth is held by the ten largest clones. Material for sequencing was peripheral blood. The receptors shown here come from a human donor in a cohort sampled during active COVID-19.

V is TRBV4-1 and J is TRBJ2-7; TRBD2 might be the D (7 bases). CDR1 MGHRA and CDR2 YSYEKL come from the germline V gene. CDR3 length: 14 amino acids. V lost 2 bases and J 7 bases, leaving 15 bases between the germline ends. CDR3 DNA sequence: TGCGCCAGCAGCCAATGGTGGGGGGGCGGGGAGCAGTACTTC. The encoded protein is CASSQWWGGGEQYF.

The count of this clone is one. CDR3 nucleotides: TGTGCCAGCAGCCCCCTACTGAACACCGGGGAGCTGTTTTTT. Amino acids: CASSPLLNTGELFF. The V and J genes are TRBV7-9 and TRBJ2-2; D not resolved. Germline-derived CDR1 and CDR2 are SEHNR and FQNEAQ (reference sequence). Between the trimmed V and J ends, which lost 5 bases and 1 base, there was a span of 8 bases. This CDR3 spans 14 amino acids.

The chain combines TRBV10-3 with TRBJ1-5, with D unclear. The V gene's germline CDR1 is ENHRY and CDR2 SYGVKD. Trimming cost V 0 bases and J 3 bases, with 6 bases left between them. The length of the CDR3 is 14 residues. The CDR3 protein is CAISESSNNQPQHF. The CDR3, as DNA: TGTGCCATCAGTGAGTCAAGCAACAATCAGCCCCAGCATTTT.

This rearrangement joins TRBV7-2 to TRBJ2-7; the D gene is possibly TRBD2 (6 bases). V lost 6 bases and J lost 0, with 15 bases in between. This CDR3 is built from 15 residues. CDR1 SGHTA and CDR2 FQGNSA come from the germline V gene. CDR3 residues: CASRFGGSTSYEQYF. The CDR3 DNA is TGTGCCAGCAGATTTGGGGGGAGTACCTCCTACGAGCAGTACTTC.

This clone has a single count. This rearrangement joins TRBV5-1 to TRBJ2-2, with TRBD1 identical over 10 bases. V was clipped by 6 bases and J by 3 bases; unmatched bases: 2. The CDR3 is made up of 14 amino acids. Looked up from germline, CDR1 is SGHRS and CDR2 is YFSETQ. The CDR3 sequence is CASKGQGYTGELFF. Here the CDR3 DNA reads TGCGCCAGCAAGGGACAGGGGTACACCGGGGAGCTGTTTTTT.

The genes are TRBV6-2 or TRBV6-3 and TRBJ2-7, with TRBD2 matching over 10 bases. The CDR3 is 16 residues long. Germline V CDR1 and CDR2: MNHEY, SVGEGT. V dropped 3 bases and J dropped 1; count of bases not matched to a gene: 6. The CDR3: CASSYEAGLASYEQYF. Here the CDR3 DNA reads TGTGCCAGCAGTTATGAGGCGGGACTAGCGTCCTACGAGCAGTACTTC.

V is TRBV7-9 and J is TRBJ2-3; TRBD2 agrees at 14 bases. From germline, CDR1 is SEHNR and CDR2 FQNEAQ (reference sequence). The CDR3 runs 16 residues. V was clipped by 5 bases and J by 1 base; unmatched bases: 2. The CDR3 sequence: CASSLGLAGGTDTQYF. Here the CDR3 DNA reads TGTGCCAGCAGCCTGGGACTAGCGGGGGGCACAGATACGCAGTATTTT.

V and J are TRBV7-9 and TRBJ2-7, with TRBD1 identical over 9 bases. This CDR3 has 15 residues. Per germline, CDR1 SEHNR and CDR2 FQNEAQ (reference sequence). V trimming: 3 bases; J trimming: 1 base; junction bases outside the gene matches: 4. The CDR3 loop is CASSLGQGFSYEQYF. For the CDR3, the DNA is TGTGCCAGCAGCTTGGGACAGGGATTTTCCTACGAGCAGTACTTC.